The 9 T cell receptor beta chains listed next were all sequenced from one sample in a study of T cell responses to AZD1222 COVID-19 vaccine. Profiled with immunoSEQ multiplex PCR; TCRdb holds only in-frame clones, not every one. The sample lists about 110,000 clones; around nine tenths were seen once. The sample was peripheral blood, taken on day 0 of AZD1222 vaccination. The receptors originated from an adult in good health.

V gene TRBV5-1 combines with J gene TRBJ2-2; either TRBD1 or TRBD2 may fit D (5 bases each). Trimming cost V 0 bases and J 4 bases, with 10 bases left between them. This CDR3 has 15 residues. Per germline, CDR1 SGHRS and CDR2 YFSETQ. The CDR3 bases are TGCGCCAGCAGCTTGGTCGGGGCAGGCACCGGGGAGCTGTTTTTT. Translating gives CASSLVGAGTGELFF.

The chain couples TRBV3-1 (or the pseudogene TRBV3-2) to TRBJ1-4; D uncertain. CDR3 length: 16 amino acids. V dropped 4 bases and J dropped 0 bases, with 12 bases sitting between them. Germline assignment: CDR1 LGHDT and CDR2 YNNKEL (reference sequence). The CDR3 here is CASSPGMGATNEKLFF. CDR3 sequence (DNA): TGTGCCAGCAGCCCTGGGATGGGAGCAACTAATGAAAAACTGTTTTTT.

V and J are TRBV5-6 and TRBJ2-5, with D hard to call. The V and J ends lost 7 bases and 0 bases respectively, with 16 bases between them. The CDR3 has 15 amino acids. The germline CDR1 and CDR2 sequences are SGHDT and YYEEEE. The CDR3 nucleotides are TGTGCCAGCCGCCTCTCGGACGGGTACCAAGAGACCCAGTACTTC. Translating it yields CASRLSDGYQETQYF.

This rearrangement joins TRBV7-8 to TRBJ1-2; no reliable D call. CDR3 length: 13 amino acids. Germline CDR1 reads SGHVS; CDR2 reads FQNEAQ. Deletions cut 5 bases from V and 3 bases from J, with 10 bases between. CDR3 in DNA: TGTGCCAGCAGCCACCAGGTTGACTATGGCTACACCTTC. Translated: CASSHQVDYGYTF.

The rearrangement links TRBV30 to TRBJ1-6; 7 bases line up with TRBD1. CDR1 is GTSNPN and CDR2 is SVGIG in the germline V gene (reference sequence). This CDR3 region has 13 residues. Trimming removed 3 bases from V and 10 bases from J; junction bases left unmatched: 6. The CDR3 is CAWSRGFDSPLHF. The CDR3 DNA is TGTGCCTGGAGCAGGGGGTTCGACTCACCCCTCCACTTT.

The chain carries TRBV6-5 and TRBJ1-1; TRBD1 aligns across 7 bases. The CDR3 is 14 residues long. After removal of 7 bases from V and 1 base from J, the junction contained 6 bases not matched to a gene. Germline V gene data show CDR1 as MNHEY and CDR2 as SVGAGI. DNA for the CDR3: TGTGCCAGCATCGGAGACAGGGCGAACACTGAAGCTTTCTTT. This gives the protein CASIGDRANTEAFF.

The chain carries TRBV18 and TRBJ1-6; unclear D gene. The CDR3 contains 15 residues. V was pared by 1 base and J by 8 bases, with 12 bases between. CDR1 KGHSH and CDR2 LQKENI come from the germline V gene. The CDR3 DNA reads as TGTGCCAGCTCACCACTAGATGGCTCTTATTCACCCCTCCACTTT. The encoded protein is CASSPLDGSYSPLHF.

This rearrangement joins TRBV5-1 to TRBJ2-1; the match to TRBD2 covers 12 bases. Germline loops: CDR1 SGHRS, CDR2 YFSETQ. The CDR3 is 16 amino acids. J was trimmed by 7 bases and V by 4 bases; bases with no gene match: 9. CDR3 protein: CASSTGLAGPQNEQFF. DNA for the CDR3: TGCGCCAGCAGCACCGGACTAGCGGGACCTCAGAATGAGCAGTTCTTC.

This chain connects TRBV6-5 to TRBJ1-1, with D hard to call. Trimming removed 7 bases from V and 1 base from J, with 16 bases in between. This CDR3 is built from 15 residues. The germline CDR1 and CDR2 sequences are MNHEY and SVGAGI. The CDR3 nucleotides read TGTGCCAGCAACACACCCCCGCATCCGAACACTGAAGCTTTCTTT. Its translation: CASNTPPHPNTEAFF.